A single sample is the source of the 14 T cell receptor beta chains below, sequenced in a study of T-cell memory formation after mild COVID-19. MiXCR was run by TCRdb on the 5' RACE reads, yielding one entry per CDR3 protein. The top ten hold about 16% of the sample, which has around 30,000 distinct CDR3 sequences, around 12% seen once. Sequencing used PBMCs or a T cell subset sorted from them (not recorded which). The receptors originated from an adult woman who had mild COVID-19 (a few samples of this study predate the infection). Cell type and time point are not known.

This clonotype was seen repeatedly, ten times or more. The V and J genes are TRBV7-8 and TRBJ2-7; the D is unclear. Trimming left V 1 base short and J 0 bases short, with 7 bases between. The CDR3 runs 14 residues. Germline V gene sequence: CDR1 SGHVS, CDR2 FQNEAQ. CDR3 sequence: CASSLVGNSYEQYF. DNA for the CDR3: TGTGCCAGCAGCTTAGTGGGCAACTCCTACGAGCAGTACTTC.

This clonotype occurred a few times. The DNA for the CDR3 is TGTGCCAGCAGCTTAGGATCCGGGAGACAAGTTGCTGGATCTTACGAGCAGTACTTC. It specifies CASSLGSGRQVAGSYEQYF. The chain is built from TRBV7-6 and TRBJ2-7, with D perhaps TRBD2 (6 bases). This CDR3 spans 19 amino acids. Germline lookup yields CDR1 SGHVS and CDR2 FNYEAQ. Trimming removed 1 base from V and 4 bases from J, with 26 bases in between.

Many counts were recorded for this clonotype. The chain employs TRBV24-1 and TRBJ2-2, with 8 bases aligning to TRBD1. The CDR3 is 15 amino acids. The V gene's germline CDR1 is KGHDR and CDR2 SFDVKD. J gave up 3 bases and V 7 bases, and 6 bases lay outside the gene matches. CDR3 sequence (DNA): TGTGCCACCAGCTGGACAGGGCTTGACACCGGGGAGCTGTTTTTT. Translating it yields CATSWTGLDTGELFF.

The J gene is TRBJ1-1, the V gene TRBV5-6; possibly TRBD1 for D (6 bases). CDR1 and CDR2 from the germline V gene are SGHDT and YYEEEE. The V end lost 6 bases, the J end lost 2 bases, and 20 bases lay between the germline ends. The CDR3 loop spans 16 amino acids. The CDR3: CASTLGGAGLNTEAFF. The DNA for the CDR3 is TGTGCCAGCACTCTGGGGGGGGCGGGTTTAAACACTGAAGCTTTCTTT.

This clonotype appeared many times. This chain connects TRBV10-3 to TRBJ2-2; the D call may be TRBD1 or TRBD2 (6 bases each). There are 16 residues in the CDR3. CDR1 and CDR2 (germline): ENHRY, SYGVKD. V lost 0 bases and J 4 bases, leaving 12 bases between the germline ends. DNA for the CDR3: TGTGCCATCAGTGAGTCACCGGGGGCCAGCACCGGGGAGCTGTTTTTT. It yields the protein CAISESPGASTGELFF.

With respect to this clonotype: Given a much more abundant clone one base away, this may be a read error. The chain uses TRBV7-9 and TRBJ1-2; tentatively, D is TRBD1 (6 bases). CDR1 and CDR2 (germline): SEHNR, FQNEAQ (reference sequence). The CDR3 spans 15 residues. V lost 7 bases, J lost 0 bases, and 15 bases lay in between. The CDR3: CASTIGGAANYGYTF. The CDR3 coding sequence is TGTGCCAGCACCATAGGGGGGGCAGCTAACTATGGCTACACCTTC. Filled out from reference TRBV7-9 and TRBJ1-2, the complete variable domain reads DTGVSQNPRHKITKRGQNVTFRCDPISEHNRLYWYRQTLGQGPEFLTYFQNEAQLEKSRLLSDRFSAERPKGSFSTLEIQRTEQGDSAMYLCASTIGGAANYGYTFGSGTRLTVV.

This clonotype was observed many times. The chain has TRBV7-8 and TRBJ1-4; 7 bases are shared with TRBD1. Looked up from germline, CDR1 is SGHVS and CDR2 is FQNEAQ. This CDR3 comprises 15 residues. Trimming removed 5 bases from V and 4 bases from J; junction bases left unmatched: 7. CDR3 nucleotides: TGTGCCAGCAGCCCCCGGGACAGCCTTAATGAAAAACTGTTTTTT. Its translation is CASSPRDSLNEKLFF.

This clonotype was seen at least ten times. The V gene is TRBV4-3, the J gene TRBJ2-1, with D possibly matching TRBD1 (6 bases). The CDR3 sequence is 14 residues long. The V gene's germline CDR1 is LGHNA and CDR2 YSLEER. The V end lost 2 bases, the J end lost 7 bases, and 12 bases lay between the germline ends. CDR3 residues: CASSQSTRGNEQFF. The CDR3, as DNA: TGCGCCAGCAGCCAATCGACGAGGGGGAATGAGCAGTTCTTC.

This clonotype was detected ten times or more. The V and J genes are TRBV7-3 and TRBJ1-1, with TRBD1 matching over 12 bases. Germline CDR1 is SGHTA and CDR2 is FQGTGA. V was pared by 3 bases and J by 6 bases, with 5 bases of the junction left unmatched. This CDR3 region has 15 residues. The chain's CDR3 is CASSLGGQGAAEAFF. The CDR3 DNA reads TGTGCCAGCAGCTTGGGGGGACAGGGGGCGGCTGAAGCTTTCTTT.

This clonotype was detected many times. The V gene is TRBV18, the J gene TRBJ2-1, with D perhaps TRBD2 (5 bases). The CDR3 is 13 residues long. Trimming left V 8 bases short and J 4 bases short, with 12 bases between. Germline values: CDR1 KGHSH, CDR2 LQKENI. For the CDR3, the DNA is TGTGCCAGCGTCTGGCGGGCTTACAATGAGCAGTTCTTC. This gives the protein CASVWRAYNEQFF.

A few counts support this clonotype. The chain recombines TRBV19 with TRBJ2-1, with TRBD1 identical over 7 bases. From germline, CDR1 is LNHDA and CDR2 SQIVND (reference sequence). The ends lost 8 bases at V and 0 bases at J; junction bases unmatched: 4. CDR3 size: 14 residues. The CDR3 reads CASVRDSSYNEQFF. The CDR3 coding sequence is TGTGCCAGTGTCCGGGACAGCTCCTACAATGAGCAGTTCTTC.

This clonotype was detected many times. V usage is TRBV30 and J usage is TRBJ2-7; D remains unclear. V was pared by 0 bases and J by 7 bases, with 13 bases between. This CDR3 is 13 amino acids long. CDR1 is GTSNPN and CDR2 is SVGIG in the germline V gene (reference sequence). CDR3: CAWSVGPIEEQYF. CDR3 coding DNA: TGTGCCTGGAGTGTTGGTCCTATTGAGGAGCAGTACTTC.

Only a few counts were recorded for this clonotype. With a much larger clone just one base away, this may be a read error. V gene TRBV20-1 combines with J gene TRBJ1-1; D is possibly TRBD1 (5 bases). Germline values: CDR1 DFQATT, CDR2 SNEGSKA (reference sequence). The CDR3 has 13 amino acids. This CDR3 is CRALRGPGTEAFF. CDR3 DNA: TGCAGGGCCCTTCGGGGCCCCGGGACTGAAGCTTTCTTT.

This clonotype was counted at least ten times. The chain recombines TRBV7-2 with TRBJ2-3, with D perhaps being TRBD1 or TRBD2 (6 bases each). The CDR3 has 15 residues. Per the germline V gene, CDR1 is SGHTA and CDR2 is FQGNSA. Trimming took off 1 base at V and 7 bases at J, with 15 bases between the two ends. Here the CDR3 reads CASSLVSGGANTQYF. For the CDR3, the DNA is TGTGCCAGCAGCTTAGTTTCCGGGGGCGCAAATACGCAGTATTTT.